This T cell receptor beta chain was sequenced during a study of T cells in tumors after PD-1 blockade. The overall study: Excluded were patients with checkpoint blockade, immunosuppressants, or radiotherapy or other anti-cancer therapy within 4 weeks.

The ends lost 3 bases at V and 2 bases at J; junction bases unmatched: 3. This CDR3 is built from 15 residues. Germline-derived CDR1 and CDR2 are SGHVS and FQNEAQ. This table comes from immunoSEQ multiplex PCR, and its TCRdb copy is limited to in-frame clones, with some not included. The sample holds 55,000 to 70,000 clones; just under 80% are singletons and the top ten take roughly 13%. This TCR was recovered from a human donor with basal cell carcinoma. The sample here was PBMCs, taken before anti-PD-1 treatment. This chain links TRBV7-8 with TRBJ2-5, with 10 bases matching TRBD2. CDR3 sequence (DNA): TGTGCCAGCAGCTTGAGCGGGGGGGTACAAGAGACCCAGTACTTC. This codes for CASSLSGGVQETQYF.